The 13 T cell receptor beta chains reported below all come from one sample, sequenced in a study of human T cells and chemical hapten exposure. In TCRdb, the RACE reads were re-called with MiXCR into one record per CDR3 protein. The sample yields 250,000 or so distinct CDR3 sequences, about 9.4% seen once. Time point given: pre-sensitization, week 0. Treatment denoted: therapeutic diphenylcyclopropenone sensitization with weekly scalp DPC. This specimen was whole blood, taken in connection with sensitization to the hapten diphenylcyclopropenone (DPC). The receptors here all came from a woman in her thirties or forties with alopecia areata. Some clones in this sample may be carry-over from other donors' samples.

The chain uses TRBV7-2 and TRBJ2-1; 10 nucleotides align to TRBD2. The germline CDR1 and CDR2 sequences are SGHTA and FQGNSA. The CDR3 has 13 amino acids. The ends lost 8 bases at V and 10 bases at J; junction bases unmatched: 8. In DNA, the CDR3 is TGTGCCAGCGGAAGCGGGAGGGCTGCCGAGCAGTTCTTC. Protein product: CASGSGRAAEQFF.

This clonotype was detected only a few times. The genes are TRBV20-1 and TRBJ2-7, with 9 bases fitting TRBD1. From germline, CDR1 is DFQATT and CDR2 SNEGSKA (reference sequence). Unmatched junction bases numbered 5, after V lost 7 bases and J lost 1 base. The CDR3 has 13 amino acids. CDR3 nucleotide sequence: TGCAGTGGCGGACAGGGGACTTCCTACGAGCAGTACTTC. This gives the protein CSGGQGTSYEQYF.

This clonotype was seen more than once but under ten times. CDR3: CARNLQGTGVGTGELFF. CDR3 coding DNA: TGTGCCAGAAACTTACAGGGGACGGGAGTCGGCACCGGGGAGCTGTTTTTT. The chain is built from TRBV7-9 and TRBJ2-2; tentative D call: TRBD1 (7 bases). This CDR3 spans 17 amino acids. V dropped 9 bases and J dropped 4 bases, with 24 bases sitting between them. CDR1 is SEHNR and CDR2 is FQNEAQ in the germline V gene (reference sequence).

The chain is built from TRBV6-2 or TRBV6-3 and TRBJ2-6; D is unclear. Trimming removed 2 bases from V and 0 bases from J, with 2 bases in between. The CDR3 contains 14 residues. Germline assignment: CDR1 MNHEY and CDR2 SVGEGT. CDR3 protein: CASSYLSGANVLTF. In DNA, the CDR3 is TGTGCCAGCAGTTACCTCTCTGGGGCCAACGTCCTGACTTTC.

The chain is built from TRBV3-1 and TRBJ2-3; 11 bases match TRBD2. Per germline, CDR1 LGHDT and CDR2 YNNKEL (reference sequence). The length of the CDR3 is 16 residues. The V segment lost 6 bases and the J segment 6 bases; nucleotides outside the gene matches: 11. The CDR3 sequence: CASSDTTSGSIDTQYF. CDR3 DNA sequence: TGTGCCAGCAGTGATACTACTAGCGGGAGTATCGATACGCAGTATTTT.

The rearrangement links TRBV6-5 to TRBJ2-1; 10 bases are shared with TRBD1. CDR1 MNHEY and CDR2 SVGAGI come from the germline V gene. Trimming at V came to 0 bases and at J to 9 bases, leaving 2 bases not matched to a gene. This CDR3 has 14 residues. The CDR3 protein is CASSYSGDRGEQFF. CDR3 nucleotides: TGTGCCAGCAGTTACTCGGGGGACAGGGGTGAGCAGTTCTTC.

This clonotype was counted only a few times. The chain couples TRBV5-1 to TRBJ2-5; 10 bases match TRBD2. Germline V gene lookup returns CDR1 SGHRS and CDR2 YFSETQ. The CDR3 is 16 amino acids. With V trimmed by 0 bases and J by 5 bases, 7 bases remained unmatched. The CDR3 reads CASSLGVLAGAETQYF. The CDR3 DNA reads TGCGCCAGCAGCTTGGGGGTCCTAGCGGGAGCTGAGACCCAGTACTTC.

This chain joins TRBV11-1 and TRBJ2-5; D is unresolved. Trimming stripped 6 bases from V and 4 bases from J, with 15 bases between. Germline V gene lookup returns CDR1 SGHAT and CDR2 FQDESV (reference sequence). The CDR3 extends over 14 amino acids. CDR3 sequence (DNA): TGTGCCAGCAGTTCCTTTCGGGTCCCAGAGACCCAGTACTTC. Translation: CASSSFRVPETQYF.

This clonotype showed up just a few times. The rearrangement joins TRBV4-3 to TRBJ2-1; no clear D. This CDR3 region has 16 residues. Germline assignment: CDR1 LGHNA and CDR2 YSLEER. V was trimmed by 0 bases and J by 6 bases, leaving 15 bases between them. CDR3 in amino acids: CASSQEIGLVRNEQFF. DNA of the CDR3: TGCGCCAGCAGCCAAGAAATAGGCCTAGTACGCAATGAGCAGTTCTTC.

This clonotype appeared a few times. This rearrangement joins TRBV7-8 to TRBJ2-2, with D perhaps matching TRBD1 (5 bases). The V end lost 5 bases, the J end lost 0 bases, and 7 bases lay between the germline ends. This CDR3 comprises 14 residues. Germline V gene data show CDR1 as SGHVS and CDR2 as FQNEAQ. CDR3 nucleotides: TGTGCCAGCAGCATAGGGGCGAACACCGGGGAGCTGTTTTTT. Protein sequence: CASSIGANTGELFF.

This clonotype was seen a few times. The J gene is TRBJ1-4, the V gene TRBV20-1, with D hard to call. CDR1 and CDR2 from the germline V gene are DFQATT and SNEGSKA (reference sequence). Trimming took 3 bases from V and 16 from J, leaving 12 bases between them. The CDR3 is made up of 10 amino acids. CDR3 sequence reads: CSASGQLTFF. CDR3 bases: TGCAGTGCTAGTGGGCAGCTGACGTTTTTT.

The CDR3 sequence is CASSQQTVFEQYF. The DNA for the CDR3 is TGTGCCAGCAGCCAACAGACAGTTTTCGAGCAGTACTTC. This chain connects TRBV3-1 to TRBJ2-7; TRBD1 is a possible D gene (5 bases). The ends were cut back, 2 bases at V and 6 bases at J, with 11 bases in the middle. This CDR3 is built from 13 residues. Germline V gene data show CDR1 as LGHDT and CDR2 as YNNKEL (reference sequence).

The chain is built from TRBV7-9 and TRBJ2-7; tentative D call: TRBD1 (6 bases). Germline CDR1 and CDR2: SEHNR and FQNEAQ (reference sequence). The V and J ends lost 5 bases and 0 bases respectively, with 20 bases between them. This CDR3 comprises 17 residues. The DNA of the CDR3 is TGTGCCAGCAGCCTAATTGGGGGCAGGGGATTCTCCTACGAGCAGTACTTC. The encoded protein is CASSLIGGRGFSYEQYF.